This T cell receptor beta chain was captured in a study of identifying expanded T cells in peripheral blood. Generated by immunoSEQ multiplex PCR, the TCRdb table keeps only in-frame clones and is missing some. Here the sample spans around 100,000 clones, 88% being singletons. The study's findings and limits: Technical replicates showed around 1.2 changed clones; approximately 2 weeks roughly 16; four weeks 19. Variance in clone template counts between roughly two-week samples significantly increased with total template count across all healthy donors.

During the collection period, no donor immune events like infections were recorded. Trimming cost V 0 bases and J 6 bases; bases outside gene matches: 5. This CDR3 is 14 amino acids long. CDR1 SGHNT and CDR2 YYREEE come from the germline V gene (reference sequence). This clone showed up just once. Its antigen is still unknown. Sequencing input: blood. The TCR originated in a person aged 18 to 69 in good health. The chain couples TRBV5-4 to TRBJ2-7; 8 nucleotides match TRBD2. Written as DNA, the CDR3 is TGTGCCAGCAGCTTGGAGAGTCTAGCGGGCGAGCAGTACTTC. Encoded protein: CASSLESLAGEQYF.